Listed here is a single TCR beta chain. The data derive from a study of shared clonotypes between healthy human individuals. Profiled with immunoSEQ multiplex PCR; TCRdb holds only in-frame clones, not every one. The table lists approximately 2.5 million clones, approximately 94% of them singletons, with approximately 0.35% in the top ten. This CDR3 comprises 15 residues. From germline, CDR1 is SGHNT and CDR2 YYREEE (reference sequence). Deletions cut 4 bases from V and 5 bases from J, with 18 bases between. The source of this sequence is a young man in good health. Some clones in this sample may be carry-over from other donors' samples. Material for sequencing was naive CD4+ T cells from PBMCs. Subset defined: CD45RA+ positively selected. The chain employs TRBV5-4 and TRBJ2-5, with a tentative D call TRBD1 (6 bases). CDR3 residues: CASSPTHRVGETQYF. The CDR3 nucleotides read TGTGCCAGCAGCCCCACCCACAGGGTAGGGGAGACCCAGTACTTC.